Listed below are T cell receptor beta chains from one sample, sequenced in a study of T cells in Graves' hyperthyroidism and ophthalmopathy. TCRdb itself ran the multiplex PCR reads through MiXCR, one entry per CDR3 protein. The sample shows under 350,000 distinct CDR3 sequences, 15% to 20% of them seen only once. The sequenced sample consisted of blood. The receptors shown here come from a woman between 50 and 59 years old with Graves' hyperthyroidism. Both conserved end residues are part of each CDR3. Fields, in order: J gene, clone size, D gene, V gene, CDR3 DNA, CDR3 protein. D genes are given only for firm matches. Clone size, where shown, is once, few, many, or a class for clones that have expanded.

TRBJ2-1 few TRBD2 TRBV9 TGTGCCAGCAGCGTAGAAGCCAGCGGGGGTTCTAATGAGCAGTTCTTC CASSVEASGGSNEQFF
TRBJ2-3 many TRBD2 TRBV28 TGTGCCAGCAGTTCGTTAGCGGGAAGTCTAATGGATACGCAGTATTTT CASSSLAGSLMDTQYF
TRBJ2-3 NA NA TRBV7-3 TGTGCCAGCAGCGCCTCCGGGACGGCTAGCACAGATACGCAGTATTTT CASSASGTASTDTQYF
TRBJ1-1 few NA TRBV12-3/TRBV12-4 TGTGCCAGCAGTTTACAGGGGCGGGTCACTGAAGCTTTCTTT CASSLQGRVTEAFF
TRBJ1-2 NA NA TRBV30 TGTGCCTGGAGTGTCCTGGGGCGGAACTATGGCTACACCTTC CAWSVLGRNYGYTF
TRBJ2-5 few TRBD2 TRBV15 TGTGCCACCAGCGTAGGGAGGGCTCTTGACCAAGAGACCCAGTACTTC CATSVGRALDQETQYF
TRBJ2-5 many NA TRBV3-1 TGTGCCAGCAGCCAGTACGCCCGACCGGAGACCCAGTACTTC CASSQYARPETQYF
TRBJ2-2 few TRBD2 TRBV7-2 TGTGCCAGCAGCAGGAGACTAGCGGGAACCTACACCGGGGAGCTGTTTTTT CASSRRLAGTYTGELFF
TRBJ1-4 NA NA TRBV7-9 TGTGCCAGCAGCGTCTCTGAAAAACTGTTTTTT CASSVSEKLFF
TRBJ1-1 NA NA TRBV9 TGTGCCAGCAGCGGTCCCCCGGGGCTCATGAACACTGAAGCTTTCTTT CASSGPPGLMNTEAFF
TRBJ2-2 many NA TRBV20-1 TGCAGTGCTAGCGGGGACGCGGCGAACACCGGGGAGCTGTTTTTT CSASGDAANTGELFF
TRBJ2-5 NA TRBD1 TRBV6-1 TGTGCCAGCAGGAGGGACAGGTCGCAAGAGACCCAGTACTTC CASRRDRSQETQYF
TRBJ2-7 NA NA TRBV2 TGTTTAGCAGGAAGCAGGGGACACGAGCAGTACTTC CLAGSRGHEQYF
TRBJ2-6 NA TRBD1 TRBV19 TGTGCCAGTAGTTTCAGGGGGCAAAGCTCTGGGGCCAACGTCCTGACTTTC CASSFRGQSSGANVLTF
TRBJ1-2 few NA TRBV7-9 TGTGCCAGCAGTCGGATCTCGGGGCTTAACTATGGCTACACCTTC CASSRISGLNYGYTF
TRBJ2-5 many NA TRBV6-5 TGTGCCAGCAGTTACCGTTCCGGGACAAAACAAGAGACCCAGTACTTC CASSYRSGTKQETQYF
TRBJ1-2 NA NA TRBV18 TGTGCCAGCTCACCATTCGGGGTGGAGGTGACCTATGGCTACACCTTC CASSPFGVEVTYGYTF
TRBJ1-6 few NA TRBV19 TGTGCCAGCTCGATTGGGCAGATTTTCTATAATTCACCCCTCCACTTT CASSIGQIFYNSPLHF
TRBJ2-4 few NA TRBV6-2/TRBV6-3 TGTGCCAGCGCCCCTCCCCTGGGCTTAGCCAAAAACATTCAGTACTTC CASAPPLGLAKNIQYF
TRBJ2-1 NA TRBD1 TRBV2 TGTGCCAGCAGGAGGGACAGAACCTACAATGAGCAGTTCTTC CASRRDRTYNEQFF
TRBJ1-6 many TRBD1 TRBV5-1 TGCGCCAGCAGCTTGACAGGGGGATATAATTCACCCCTCCACTTT CASSLTGGYNSPLHF
TRBJ2-7 many TRBD2 TRBV29-1 TGCAGCGTGGTAGCGGGAGGAGAACTCGTATACGAGCAGTACTTC CSVVAGGELVYEQYF
TRBJ2-3 NA NA TRBV20-1 TGCAGTGCTAGAGATAGCCAGCGGGCCGCAACAGATACGCAGTATTTT CSARDSQRAATDTQYF
TRBJ2-5 few TRBD1 TRBV6-1 TGTGCCAGCAGCTGGGACAGGATTCGAGAGACCCAGTACTTC CASSWDRIRETQYF
TRBJ1-2 NA NA TRBV6-5 TGTGCCAGCAGTTACTCTGGGGGAATCGGTGGCTACACCTTC CASSYSGGIGGYTF
TRBJ2-7 NA NA TRBV20-1 TGCAGTGGAGAGACGGGAGCCGAGCAGTACTTC CSGETGAEQYF
TRBJ2-7 few NA TRBV5-1 TGCGCCAGCAGCGCGGACGGTTACGGTTACGAGCAGTACTTC CASSADGYGYEQYF
TRBJ2-1 many TRBD1 TRBV11-2 TGTGCCAGCAGCTTAGGGGCAGGGGGCGGGGAGCAGTTCTTC CASSLGAGGGEQFF
TRBJ1-3 few NA TRBV9 TGTGCCTCTGGGGGGGGGGCCAGCTCTGGAAACACCATATATTTT CASGGGASSGNTIYF
TRBJ2-1 many TRBD2 TRBV27 TGTGCCAGCCGGATAGCGGGGGGCCTCAATGAGCAGTTCTTC CASRIAGGLNEQFF
TRBJ1-4 once NA TRBV27 TGTGCCAGCAGTTCCGGGTGGGGGAGGGGGACTAATGAAAAACTGTTTTTT CASSSGWGRGTNEKLFF
TRBJ2-5 NA NA TRBV20-1 TGCAGTGCCCCTTCGGGACCCGAAAGGGAGACCCAGTACTTC CSAPSGPERETQYF
TRBJ2-1 few NA TRBV7-3 TGTGCCAGCAGCTTAACTAGCGGTTACAATGAGCAGTTCTTC CASSLTSGYNEQFF
TRBJ2-7 NA TRBD2 TRBV28 TGTGCCAGCAACCCAACGGTGAGGACTAGCGGGGGGGACGAGCAGTACTTC CASNPTVRTSGGDEQYF
TRBJ1-5 few NA TRBV18 TGTGCCAGCTCACGATCCGGGACAAATCAGCCCCAGCATTTT CASSRSGTNQPQHF
TRBJ2-1 few NA TRBV28 TGTGCCAGCAGTGGTGGGGGGGGGGCGGGTGAGCAGTTCTTC CASSGGGGAGEQFF
TRBJ2-6 many TRBD1 TRBV24-1 TGTGCCACCAGTGAGCCGGGACAGGGTCAAGTCCTGACTTTC CATSEPGQGQVLTF
TRBJ2-1 NA NA TRBV29-1 TGCAGCGTTGATGGCGGTAGCTCCTACAATGAGCAGTTCTTC CSVDGGSSYNEQFF
TRBJ1-2 NA NA TRBV6-1 TGTGCCAGCAGGCTCTCGGGGGGGAACTATGGCTACACCTTC CASRLSGGNYGYTF
TRBJ1-1 many NA TRBV7-3 TGTGCCAGCAGCTTGGACGGCCGATCAAACACTGAAGCTTTCTTT CASSLDGRSNTEAFF
TRBJ2-5 NA NA TRBV3-1 TGTGCCAGCAGCCAAGATCTGCGGTTAACTGAGACCCAGTACTTC CASSQDLRLTETQYF
TRBJ2-5 few TRBD1 TRBV5-1 TGCGCCAGCAGCTTGGTGGCAGGGGGCATGGAGACCCAGTACTTC CASSLVAGGMETQYF
TRBJ1-6 few TRBD1 TRBV3-1 TGTGCCAGCAGCCAACAGGGGGCGCGTTCACCCCTCCACTTT CASSQQGARSPLHF
TRBJ2-1 many TRBD2 TRBV3-1 TGTGCCAGCAGCCTCCTAGCGGGGGACAATGAGCAGTTCTTC CASSLLAGDNEQFF
TRBJ2-1 few TRBD2 TRBV7-3 TGTGCCAGCAGCCCCGGGACTAGCGCCCACAATGAGCAGTTCTTC CASSPGTSAHNEQFF
TRBJ1-5 NA NA TRBV2 TGTGCCAGCAGTGAGTCTGGGAAGCAGCCCCAGCATTTT CASSESGKQPQHF
TRBJ2-5 many NA TRBV18 TGTGCCAGCTCACCACCGTTAAGGCGAGCGGAGACCCAGTACTTC CASSPPLRRAETQYF
TRBJ2-7 NA TRBD2 TRBV2 TGTGCCAGCGGGACTAGCGGGAGGGCCTACGAGCAGTACTTC CASGTSGRAYEQYF
TRBJ1-5 NA TRBD1 TRBV19 TGTGCCAGTAGTGGTGGGACAGGGGATCAGCCCCAGCATTTT CASSGGTGDQPQHF
TRBJ2-1 many NA TRBV5-1 TGCGCCAGCAGCTTGGCATGGGCAAACAATGAGCAGTTCTTC CASSLAWANNEQFF
TRBJ2-2 NA NA TRBV4-1 TGCGCCAGCAGCCAAGATCATTTTGTCGGGACACAAAACACCGGGGAGCTGTTTTTT CASSQDHFVGTQNTGELFF
TRBJ2-3 NA NA TRBV4-2 TGTGCCAGCAGCCAAGAGAAAGGACAGATTACAGATACGCAGTATTTT CASSQEKGQITDTQYF
TRBJ2-5 many NA TRBV12-3/TRBV12-4 TGTGCCAGCAGTTTCGGGTTCGCGGAAGAGACCCAGTACTTC CASSFGFAEETQYF